The 13 T cell receptor beta chains listed next were all sequenced from one sample in a study of immune evolution from preneoplasia to lung adenocarcinoma. Some clones are missing from TCRdb's copy, which holds only in-frame ones; the method was immunoSEQ multiplex PCR. This table holds about 14,000 clones, over 65% found once. Sequencing was carried out using FFPE minimally invasive lung adenocarcinoma tissue. The source is a person aged 60-80 years with lung adenocarcinoma.

This chain uses TRBV30 with TRBJ1-6; 7 bases are shared with TRBD1. Germline lookup yields CDR1 GTSNPN and CDR2 SVGIG (reference sequence). The CDR3 contains 13 residues. V lost 3 bases, J lost 7 bases, and 3 bases stayed unmatched. CDR3 DNA sequence: TGTGCCTGGAGGGGGACAGACAATTCACCCCTCCACTTT. Protein sequence: CAWRGTDNSPLHF.

The sample holds one count of this clone. The chain is built from TRBV4-1 and TRBJ2-3; 8 nucleotides align to TRBD1. The junction had 10 bases not matched to a gene; V was cut back by 5 bases and J by 9 bases. Germline V gene sequence: CDR1 MGHRA, CDR2 YSYEKL. The CDR3 sequence is 14 residues long. The DNA for the CDR3 is TGCGCCAGCAGCGACAACGACAGGGGTTGGACGCAGTATTTT. It translates to CASSDNDRGWTQYF.

The V gene is TRBV4-1, the J gene TRBJ1-2, with D perhaps matching TRBD1 (6 bases). The V gene lost 1 base and the J gene lost 4 bases, with 13 bases spanning the gap. CDR1 and CDR2 from the germline V gene are MGHRA and YSYEKL. The CDR3 covers 15 residues. The CDR3 DNA is TGCGCCAGCAGCCAAGTGGGGGCAGGTCTCTATGGCTACACCTTC. Its translation is CASSQVGAGLYGYTF.

The chain carries TRBV29-1 and TRBJ1-1, with TRBD1 matching over 7 bases. V was clipped by 5 bases and J by 5 bases; unmatched bases: 8. The CDR3 consists of 13 residues. Germline V gene lookup returns CDR1 SQVTM and CDR2 ANQGSEA. The CDR3 protein is CSVRQGGGTEAFF. CDR3 bases: TGCAGCGTTCGACAGGGTGGTGGAACTGAAGCTTTCTTT.

The chain is built from TRBV30 and TRBJ1-1, with a weak D call TRBD1 (5 bases). The CDR3 extends over 12 amino acids. V shed 1 base and J shed 4 bases, with 7 bases lying between them. In germline, CDR1 is GTSNPN, CDR2 SVGIG (reference sequence). The CDR3 sequence is CAWSGDGTEAFF. CDR3 nucleotides: TGTGCCTGGAGTGGGGACGGCACTGAAGCTTTCTTT.

The gene calls are TRBV5-6 and TRBJ2-5, with 10 bases matching TRBD2. The CDR3 has 15 amino acids. Germline V gives CDR1 SGHDT, CDR2 YYEEEE. V lost 4 bases to trimming and J lost 3 bases; unmatched junction nucleotides: 6. CDR3 DNA sequence: TGTGCCAGCAGCCCTAGCGGGAGCTGGGAAGAGACCCAGTACTTC. Translation: CASSPSGSWEETQYF.

The chain employs TRBV6-5 and TRBJ1-1; D is ambiguous. V was pared by 6 bases and J by 4 bases, with 12 bases between. There are 13 residues in the CDR3. The germline V gene has CDR1 MNHEY and CDR2 SVGAGI. CDR3 residues: CASSPRVGTEAFF. The CDR3 DNA reads as TGTGCCAGCAGCCCCCGGGTAGGCACTGAAGCTTTCTTT.

The CDR3 region is CASSPVREIAGNTIYF. CDR3 bases: TGTGCCAGCTCACCAGTCAGGGAAATTGCTGGAAACACCATATATTTT. The chain links TRBV18 to TRBJ1-3; possible D gene TRBD1, 5 bases. The CDR3 runs 16 residues. Per the germline V gene, CDR1 is KGHSH and CDR2 is LQKENI. Trimming shortened V by 2 bases and J by 2 bases, and 13 bases separated the two germline ends. Variable domain in full (rest from reference TRBV18 and TRBJ1-3): NAGVMQNPRHLVRRRGQEARLRCSPMKGHSHVYWYRQLPEEGLKFMVYLQKENIIDESGMPKERFSAEFPKEGPSILRIQQVVRGDSAAYFCASSPVREIAGNTIYFGEGSWLTVV.

The CDR3 DNA reads TGTGCCAGCAGCAAAGGGGGACATAGCAATGAGCAGTTCTTC. Its translation is CASSKGGHSNEQFF. The V and J genes are TRBV21-1 and TRBJ2-1; TRBD1, the table's D call, lacks a check against the DNA. TRBV21-1 is assigned pseudogene status. The CDR3 is made up of 14 amino acids.

The V call is TRBV5-5, the J call TRBJ2-1; no firm D call. The CDR3 extends over 11 amino acids. CDR1 and CDR2 (germline): SGHKS, YYEKEE (reference sequence). V was cut by 6 bases and J by 0 bases, with 1 base left in between. In DNA form, the CDR3 reads TGTGCCAGCACCTCCTACAATGAGCAGTTCTTC. This translates into CASTSYNEQFF.

The V call is TRBV11-2, the J call TRBJ1-6; D is possibly TRBD1 (6 bases). The CDR3 has 14 residues. Trimming removed 6 bases at V and 9 bases at J, with 15 bases between. CDR1 and CDR2 (germline): SGHAT, FQNNGV. DNA for the CDR3: TGTGCCAGCAGATTCAGGGGAAAGAGTTCACCCCTCCACTTT. Translation: CASRFRGKSSPLHF. Looking up the rest from reference TRBV11-2 and TRBJ1-6 gives the full variable domain: EAGVAQSPRYKIIEKRQSVAFWCNPISGHATLYWYQQILGQGPKLLIQFQNNGVVDDSQLPKDRFSAERLKGVDSTLKIQPAKLEDSAVYLCASRFRGKSSPLHFGNGTRLTVT.

The CDR3: CASSFRVGAKNIQYF. CDR3 DNA: TGTGCCAGCAGTTTCCGGGTGGGAGCCAAAAACATTCAGTACTTC. V and J are TRBV28 and TRBJ2-4; D ambiguous. The CDR3 length is 15 residues. CDR1 is MDHEN, CDR2 SYDVKM, per germline. Deletions cut 3 bases from V and 0 bases from J, with 9 bases between.

The chain joins TRBV15 to TRBJ2-5, with a tentative D call TRBD2 (5 bases). V was pared by 0 bases and J by 5 bases, with 13 bases between. This CDR3 is 15 amino acids long. Germline V gives CDR1 LNHNV, CDR2 YYDKDF (reference sequence). CDR3 nucleotide sequence: TGTGCCACCAGCAGAGATCGAACCCCGGGGGAGACCCAGTACTTC. Encoded protein: CATSRDRTPGETQYF.